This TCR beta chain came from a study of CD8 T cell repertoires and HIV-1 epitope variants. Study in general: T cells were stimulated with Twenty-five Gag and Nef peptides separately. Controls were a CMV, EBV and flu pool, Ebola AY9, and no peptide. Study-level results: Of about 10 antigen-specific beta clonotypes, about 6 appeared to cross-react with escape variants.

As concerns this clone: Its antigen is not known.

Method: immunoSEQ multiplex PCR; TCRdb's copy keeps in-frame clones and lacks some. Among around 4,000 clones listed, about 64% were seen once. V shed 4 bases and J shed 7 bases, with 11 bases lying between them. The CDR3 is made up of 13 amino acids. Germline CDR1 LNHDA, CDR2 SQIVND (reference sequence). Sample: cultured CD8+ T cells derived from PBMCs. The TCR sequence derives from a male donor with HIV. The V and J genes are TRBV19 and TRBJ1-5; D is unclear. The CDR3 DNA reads TGTGCCAGTAGTACTAGGGAGGCCCAGCCCCAGCATTTT. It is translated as CASSTREAQPQHF.